Here is one T cell receptor (beta chain) with its context. From germline, CDR1 is SQVTM and CDR2 ANQGSEA. Trimming took off 7 bases at V and 1 base at J, with 16 bases between the two ends. The CDR3 contains 14 residues. This entry is derived from a study of blood T cell repertoires in COVID-19. Study-wide background: In each case, the material was cDNA or gDNA derived from T cells, B-cell-depleted T cells, or PBMCs.

In the source study's methods: Researchers report that nucleated cell counts were estimated from reference gene primer amplification. Clones were read by immunoSEQ multiplex PCR, and TCRdb kept only the in-frame ones, dropping some. The D gene and trimming were derived from the DNA, and the V and J assignments and clone size from that table. In the table there are about 21,000 clones, around 89% of which are singletons. Specimen: peripheral blood. This receptor was taken from a man in his 70s with active COVID-19. The genes are TRBV29-1 and TRBJ1-1; tentative D call: TRBD1 (6 bases). CDR3 protein: CSASTGQSNTEAFF. The CDR3 DNA reads as TGCAGCGCTTCCACTGGACAGTCGAACACTGAAGCTTTCTTT.